A selection of T cell receptor beta chains follows, all from one sample in a study of shared clonotypes between healthy human individuals. This table comes from immunoSEQ multiplex PCR, and its TCRdb copy is limited to in-frame clones, with some not included. Of about 2 million clones in the sample, over 85% were seen once. The specimen sequenced was naive CD8+ T cells sorted from blood. Receptors originate from a man younger than 35 in good health. Each CDR3 is given with its conserved first and last residue. The order of the fields is J gene, D gene, clone size, V gene, CDR3 protein, CDR3 DNA. The D gene is left open where the match is weak. The size field is filled for only some rows; it gives once, few, many or a size class.

>TRBJ2-5|-|-|TRBV6-5
CASSYSRQNQETQYF
TGTGCCAGCAGTTACTCGAGACAGAACCAAGAGACCCAGTACTTC
>TRBJ2-7|-|-|TRBV7-9
CASSWGPSYEQYF
TGTGCCAGCAGCTGGGGGCCTTCCTACGAGCAGTACTTC
>TRBJ2-2|-|-|TRBV7-9
CASSSEPGGVDTGELFF
TGTGCCAGCAGCTCAGAACCCGGGGGCGTTGACACCGGGGAGCTGTTTTTT
>TRBJ1-2|-|-|TRBV13
CASSLGTVDNYGYTF
TGTGCCAGCAGCTTAGGGACAGTGGATAACTATGGCTACACCTTC
>TRBJ2-7|TRBD1|-|TRBV28
CASRGTGYEQYF
TGTGCCAGCAGGGGGACAGGGTACGAGCAGTACTTC
>TRBJ2-5|TRBD2|-|TRBV6-5
CASSYGAGGETQYF
TGTGCCAGCAGTTACGGTGCGGGGGGGGAGACCCAGTACTTC
>TRBJ2-7|-|once|TRBV5-6
CASSQITGVDEQYF
TGTGCCAGCAGCCAAATTACAGGTGTAGATGAGCAGTACTTC
>TRBJ2-5|-|-|TRBV11-3
CASSFKETQYF
TGTGCCAGCAGCTTCAAAGAGACCCAGTACTTC
>TRBJ2-5|TRBD2|-|TRBV2
CASSEDPAGDQETQYF
TGTGCCAGCAGTGAAGACCCAGCGGGAGACCAAGAGACCCAGTACTTC
>TRBJ2-7|TRBD1|-|TRBV7-8
CASSWVGTGGYEQYF
TGTGCCAGCAGCTGGGTCGGGACAGGAGGCTACGAGCAGTACTTC
>TRBJ2-1|-|-|TRBV2
CASSEGVGPNEQFF
TGTGCCAGCAGTGAAGGTGTGGGGCCGAATGAGCAGTTCTTC
>TRBJ2-3|-|-|TRBV7-9
CASSFRPPTDTQYF
TGTGCCAGCAGCTTCCGTCCACCCACAGATACGCAGTATTTT
>TRBJ2-3|-|-|TRBV7-9
CASTPGISGDTQYF
TGTGCCAGCACCCCGGGGATAAGTGGCGATACGCAGTATTTT
>TRBJ1-4|-|-|TRBV28
CASSFRPEDEKLFF
TGTGCCAGCAGTTTCCGCCCTGAGGATGAAAAACTGTTTTTT
>TRBJ1-6|-|-|TRBV5-4
CASSGGASLTLLHF
TGTGCCAGCAGCGGGGGTGCGTCGCTTACTCTCCTCCACTTT
>TRBJ2-1|TRBD2|-|TRBV7-7
CASSLGLAVHNEQFF
TGTGCTAGCAGCCTTGGACTAGCGGTGCACAATGAGCAGTTCTTC
>TRBJ2-7|-|-|TRBV14
CASSQDAGYEQYF
TGTGCCAGCAGCCAAGATGCCGGCTACGAGCAGTACTTC
>TRBJ2-1|-|-|TRBV15
CATSRDETGMVSYNEQFF
TGTGCCACCAGCAGAGATGAAACGGGGATGGTCTCCTACAATGAGCAGTTCTTC
>TRBJ2-7|TRBD1|-|TRBV2
CANGQGPYEQYF
TGTGCCAACGGACAGGGGCCGTACGAGCAGTACTTC
>TRBJ2-7|-|-|TRBV6-5
CASSPGATYEQYF
TGTGCCAGCAGTCCCGGGGCCACCTACGAGCAGTACTTC
>TRBJ2-7|-|-|TRBV4-1
CASSQDAILYEQYF
TGCGCCAGCAGCCAAGATGCCATTCTATACGAGCAGTACTTC
>TRBJ1-1|-|-|TRBV6-5
CASSYLQGPEAFF
TGTGCCAGCAGTTACTTGCAGGGCCCTGAAGCTTTCTTT
>TRBJ2-7|TRBD2|-|TRBV5-6
CASSPEGLAASYEQYF
TGTGCCAGCAGCCCGGAGGGGCTAGCGGCATCCTACGAGCAGTACTTC
>TRBJ2-7|-|-|TRBV4-3
CASSRFIGSYEQYF
TGCGCCAGCAGCCGTTTTATTGGAAGCTACGAGCAGTACTTC
>TRBJ1-5|-|-|TRBV6-6
CASSTSVVWPQHF
TGTGCCAGCTCCACTTCGGTCGTTTGGCCCCAGCATTTT
>TRBJ2-7|-|-|TRBV9
CASSATGTGTYEQYF
TGTGCCAGCAGCGCGACCGGGACGGGAACCTACGAGCAGTACTTC
>TRBJ2-7|TRBD1|-|TRBV10-1
CASSDRAGGVFEQYF
TGCGCCAGCAGTGACCGGGCAGGGGGAGTGTTCGAGCAGTACTTC
>TRBJ2-7|-|-|TRBV9
CASSVGPADYEQYF
TGTGCCAGCAGCGTAGGTCCCGCGGACTACGAGCAGTACTTC
>TRBJ1-1|-|-|TRBV9
CASSVDFMNTEAFF
TGTGCCAGCAGCGTAGATTTCATGAACACTGAAGCTTTCTTT
>TRBJ2-5|-|-|TRBV27
CASSSGETQYF
TGTGCCAGCAGTTCCGGTGAGACCCAGTACTTC
>TRBJ1-2|-|-|TRBV10-2
CASSEGSVTANYGYTF
TGCGCCAGCAGTGAGGGTAGCGTGACAGCTAACTATGGCTACACCTTC
>TRBJ2-3|-|-|TRBV13
CASSERPGSSTDTQYF
TGTGCCAGCAGCGAAAGACCGGGATCTAGCACAGATACGCAGTATTTT
>TRBJ1-2|-|-|TRBV9
CASSVIEGSYGYTF
TGTGCCAGCAGCGTAATTGAGGGGTCCTATGGCTACACCTTC
>TRBJ2-3|-|-|TRBV9
CASSVDWGLTDTQYF
TGTGCCAGCAGCGTAGATTGGGGACTTACAGATACGCAGTATTTT
>TRBJ2-1|-|-|TRBV6-6
CASSLGTSPYNEQFF
TGTGCCAGCAGTCTAGGGACATCCCCCTACAATGAGCAGTTCTTC
>TRBJ2-3|-|-|TRBV6-1
CASSETGDTQYF
TGTGCCAGCAGTGAAACTGGAGATACGCAGTATTTT
>TRBJ2-2|-|-|TRBV28
CASSFAGDTGELFF
TGTGCCAGCAGTTTTGCAGGGGACACCGGGGAGCTGTTTTTT
>TRBJ2-7|-|-|TRBV9
CASSVEPGSSYEQYF
TGTGCCAGCAGCGTAGAACCAGGGAGCTCCTACGAGCAGTACTTC
>TRBJ2-7|-|-|TRBV7-8
CASSPSLGYEQYF
TGTGCCAGCAGCCCGTCCTTGGGCTACGAGCAGTACTTC
>TRBJ1-5|-|-|TRBV13
CASSSGGAGTQPQHF
TGTGCCAGCAGCTCTGGGGGGGCAGGGACCCAGCCCCAGCATTTT
>TRBJ2-7|TRBD1|-|TRBV30
CACGQGYEQYF
TGTGCCTGTGGACAGGGTTACGAGCAGTACTTC
>TRBJ2-1|TRBD2|-|TRBV10-3
CAISPSGRSNNEQFF
TGTGCCATCAGCCCTAGCGGGAGAAGTAACAATGAGCAGTTCTTC
>TRBJ2-3|TRBD2|-|TRBV19
CASSISGTSGTRGDTQYF
TGTGCCAGTAGTATTTCCGGGACTAGCGGGACCCGAGGGGATACGCAGTATTTT
>TRBJ2-7|-|once|TRBV6-5
CASSSGAYEQYF
TGTGCCAGCAGTTCGGGGGCGTACGAGCAGTACTTC
>TRBJ2-3|-|-|TRBV9
CASSVGLSSSTDTQYF
TGTGCCAGCAGCGTAGGACTGTCGTCTAGCACAGATACGCAGTATTTT
>TRBJ2-7|TRBD2|-|TRBV4-3
CASSQDPLAGESYEQYF
TGCGCCAGCAGCCAAGATCCCCTAGCGGGAGAGTCCTACGAGCAGTACTTC
>TRBJ1-2|-|-|TRBV6-1
CASSDLWGANYGYTF
TGTGCCAGCAGTGACCTTTGGGGGGCTAACTATGGCTACACCTTC
>TRBJ1-4|-|once|TRBV6-1
CASSEGQGTTNEKLFF
TGTGCCAGCAGTGAAGGGCAGGGAACAACTAATGAAAAACTGTTTTTT
>TRBJ2-1|-|-|TRBV7-9
CASSRNEQFF
TGTGCCAGCAGCCGCAATGAGCAGTTCTTC
>TRBJ1-1|-|-|TRBV5-4
CASSKDSMNTEAFF
TGTGCCAGCAGCAAGGACAGTATGAACACTGAAGCTTTCTTT
>TRBJ2-1|TRBD2|-|TRBV10-3
CAISEGTSQEQFF
TGTGCCATCAGTGAAGGGACTAGCCAGGAGCAGTTCTTC
>TRBJ2-1|-|-|TRBV13
CASRDGSYNEQFF
TGTGCCAGCCGAGACGGGTCCTACAATGAGCAGTTCTTC
>TRBJ1-1|TRBD1|few|TRBV5-6
CASSLVQTGADSEAFF
TGTGCCAGCAGCTTGGTCCAGACAGGGGCGGATTCTGAAGCTTTCTTT
>TRBJ1-3|-|-|TRBV7-9
CASSSTGNTIYF
TGTGCCAGCAGCTCAACTGGAAACACCATATATTTT